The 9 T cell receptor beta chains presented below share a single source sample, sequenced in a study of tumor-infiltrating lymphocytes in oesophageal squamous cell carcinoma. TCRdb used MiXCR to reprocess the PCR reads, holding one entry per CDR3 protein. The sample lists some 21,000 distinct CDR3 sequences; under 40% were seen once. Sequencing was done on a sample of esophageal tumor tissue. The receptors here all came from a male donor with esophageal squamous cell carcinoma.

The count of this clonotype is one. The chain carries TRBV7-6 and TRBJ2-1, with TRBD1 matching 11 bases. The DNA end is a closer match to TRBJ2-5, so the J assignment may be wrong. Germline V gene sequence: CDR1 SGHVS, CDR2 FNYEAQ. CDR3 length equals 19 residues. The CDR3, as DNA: TGTGCCAGCAGCTTAGCGGGGGGAAGTGGATGGACAGGGGGCGAGACCCAGTACTTC. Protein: CASSLAGGSGWTGGETQYF.

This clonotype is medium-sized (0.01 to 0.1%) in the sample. CDR3 sequence: CATSERTSDQETQYF. The CDR3 DNA follows: TGTGCCACCAGCGAGAGGACTAGCGACCAAGAGACCCAGTACTTC. This chain uses TRBV24-1 with TRBJ2-5; 9 nucleotides line up with TRBD2. This CDR3 is built from 15 residues. With V trimmed by 7 bases and J by 0 bases, 5 bases remained unmatched. The germline V gene has CDR1 KGHDR and CDR2 SFDVKD.

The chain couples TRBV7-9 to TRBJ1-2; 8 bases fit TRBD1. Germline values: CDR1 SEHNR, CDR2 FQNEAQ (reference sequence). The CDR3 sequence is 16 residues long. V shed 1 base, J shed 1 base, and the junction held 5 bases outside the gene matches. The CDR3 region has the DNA TGTGCCAGCAGCTTAGGGACAGGGACTTTTAACTATGGCTACACCTTC. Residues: CASSLGTGTFNYGYTF.

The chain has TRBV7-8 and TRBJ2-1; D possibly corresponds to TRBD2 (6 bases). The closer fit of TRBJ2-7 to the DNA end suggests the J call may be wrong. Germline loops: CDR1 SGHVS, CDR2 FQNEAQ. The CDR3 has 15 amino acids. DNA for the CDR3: TGTGCCAGCAGCTTAAGTCGGAGGGGTGGCTACGAGCAGTACTTC. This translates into CASSLSRRGGYEQYF.

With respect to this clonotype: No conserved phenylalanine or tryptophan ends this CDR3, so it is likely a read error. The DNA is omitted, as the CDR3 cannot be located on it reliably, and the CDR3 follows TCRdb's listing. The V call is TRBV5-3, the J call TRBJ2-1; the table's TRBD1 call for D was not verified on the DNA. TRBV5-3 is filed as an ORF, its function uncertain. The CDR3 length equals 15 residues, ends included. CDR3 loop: CASSYRGNYGYTFGS.

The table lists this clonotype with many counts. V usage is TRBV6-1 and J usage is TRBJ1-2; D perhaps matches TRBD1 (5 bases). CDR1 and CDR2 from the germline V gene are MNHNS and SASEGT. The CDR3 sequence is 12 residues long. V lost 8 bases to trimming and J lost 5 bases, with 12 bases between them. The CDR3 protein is CASQGQGYGYTF. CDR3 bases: TGTGCCAGCCAAGGTCAGGGATATGGCTACACCTTC.

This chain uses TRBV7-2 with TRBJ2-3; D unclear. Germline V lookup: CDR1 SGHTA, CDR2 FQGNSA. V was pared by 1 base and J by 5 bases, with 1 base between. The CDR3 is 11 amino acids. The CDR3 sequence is CASSLVDTQYF. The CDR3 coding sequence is TGTGCCAGCAGCTTAGTAGATACGCAGTATTTT.

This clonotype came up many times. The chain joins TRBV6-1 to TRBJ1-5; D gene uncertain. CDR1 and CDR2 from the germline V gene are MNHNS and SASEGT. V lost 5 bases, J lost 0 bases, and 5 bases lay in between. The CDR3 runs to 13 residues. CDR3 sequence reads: CASSLSSNQPQHF. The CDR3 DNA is TGTGCCAGCAGTTTGAGTAGCAATCAGCCCCAGCATTTT.

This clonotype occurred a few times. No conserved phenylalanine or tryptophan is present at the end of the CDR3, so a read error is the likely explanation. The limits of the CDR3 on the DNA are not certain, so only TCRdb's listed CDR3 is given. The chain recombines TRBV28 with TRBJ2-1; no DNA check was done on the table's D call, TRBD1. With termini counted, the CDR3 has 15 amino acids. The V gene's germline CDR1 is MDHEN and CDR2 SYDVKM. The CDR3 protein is CASSLGQIYGYTFGS.